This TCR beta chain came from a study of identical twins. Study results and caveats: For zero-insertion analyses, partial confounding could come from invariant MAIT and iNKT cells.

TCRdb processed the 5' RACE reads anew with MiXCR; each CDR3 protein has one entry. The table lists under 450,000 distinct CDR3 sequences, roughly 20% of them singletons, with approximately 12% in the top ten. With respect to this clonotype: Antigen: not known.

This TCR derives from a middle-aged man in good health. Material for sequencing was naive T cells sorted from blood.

The CDR3 coding sequence is TGTGCCAGCAGCCAGGGGGGGCGCGGACACGAGCAGTACTTC. It is translated as CASSQGGRGHEQYF. The gene calls are TRBV3-1 and TRBJ2-7; tentative D call: TRBD2 (7 bases). The germline V gene encodes CDR1 LGHDT and CDR2 YNNKEL (reference sequence). Trimming cost V 3 bases and J 5 bases, with 14 bases left between them. The CDR3 is 14 amino acids.